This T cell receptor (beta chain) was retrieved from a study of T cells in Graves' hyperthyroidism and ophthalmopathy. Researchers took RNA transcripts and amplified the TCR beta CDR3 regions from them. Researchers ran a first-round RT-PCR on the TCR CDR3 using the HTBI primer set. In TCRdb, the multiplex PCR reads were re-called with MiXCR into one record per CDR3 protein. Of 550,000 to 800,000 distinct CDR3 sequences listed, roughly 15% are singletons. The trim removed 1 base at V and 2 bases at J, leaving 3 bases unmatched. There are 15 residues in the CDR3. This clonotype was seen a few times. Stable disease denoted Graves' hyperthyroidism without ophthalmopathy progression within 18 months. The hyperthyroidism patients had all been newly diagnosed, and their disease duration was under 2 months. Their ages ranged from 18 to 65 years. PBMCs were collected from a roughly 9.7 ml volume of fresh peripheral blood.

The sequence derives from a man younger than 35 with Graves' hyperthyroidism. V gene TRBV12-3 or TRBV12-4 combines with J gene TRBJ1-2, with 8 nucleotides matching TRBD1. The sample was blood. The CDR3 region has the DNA TGTGCCAGCAGTTTAGGGACAGGGACGAACTATGGCTACACCTTC. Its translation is CASSLGTGTNYGYTF.